Sequencing of this T cell receptor (beta chain) was carried out in a study of blood T cell repertoires in COVID-19. The CDR3 is 13 amino acids. CDR1 is WNHNN and CDR2 is SYGVQD in the germline V gene (reference sequence). Trimming cost V 2 bases and J 8 bases, with 9 bases left between them. The method was immunoSEQ multiplex PCR; TCRdb's version includes in-frame clones alone and lacks a portion of them. The sample shows about 69,000 clones, roughly 90% of them seen only once. The material sequenced was peripheral blood. The genes are TRBV10-1 and TRBJ1-4; D gene uncertain. The source is a man aged 45-60 years with acute or convalescent COVID-19. The CDR3 sequence: CASSEVGREKLFF. The CDR3 DNA reads as TGCGCCAGCAGTGAGGTGGGCAGAGAAAAACTGTTTTTT.